This T cell receptor (beta chain) derives from a study of blood T cells in healthy people across ages. The CDR3 covers 13 residues. Germline CDR1 reads SGHVS; CDR2 reads FQNEAQ. Trimming pared 5 bases from V and 8 bases from J, leaving 12 bases between. Through a sample-barcoded 5' primer and a J-beta primer mix, a second PCR was run for roughly 6 to 11 cycles. From the 5' RACE reads, TCRdb called clonotypes with MiXCR, one entry per CDR3 protein. The table has some 1.5 million distinct CDR3 sequences, 40% to 45% seen once. The chain is built from TRBV7-8 and TRBJ1-4; perhaps TRBD1 as D (5 bases). Material: blood. The receptor was isolated from a woman aged 18-29 years in good health. As DNA, the CDR3 is TGTGCCAGCAGCCCGCGACAGACGGAAAAACTGTTTTTT. Translation: CASSPRQTEKLFF.